This is a list of T cell receptor beta chains from one sample in a study of cytomegalovirus exposure and HLA in healthy donors. Method: immunoSEQ multiplex PCR; TCRdb's copy keeps in-frame clones and lacks some. This table holds some 150,000 clones, roughly 79% found once. Sequencing was carried out using PBMCs. Receptors were obtained from a woman in her fifties or sixties in good health and CMV-seronegative. Each CDR3 is given with its conserved first and last residue. Fields, in order: V gene, D gene, J gene, clone size, CDR3 protein, CDR3 DNA. A D gene is named only where the DNA matches it firmly. Not every row has a clone size; where given, it reads once, few, many or a size class.

TRBV18,-,TRBJ1-1,-,CASSPPNRVVTEAFF,TGTGCCAGCTCACCCCCGAACAGGGTAGTCACTGAAGCTTTCTTT
TRBV6-5,-,TRBJ2-2,-,CASSYSRNTGELFF,TGTGCCAGCAGTTACTCGAGAAACACCGGGGAGCTGTTTTTT
TRBV7-2,-,TRBJ2-7,-,CASSFKYEQYF,TGTGCCAGCAGCTTTAAATACGAGCAGTACTTC
TRBV4-1,-,TRBJ2-7,-,CASSQWAGYEQYF,TGCGCCAGCAGCCAATGGGCGGGATACGAGCAGTACTTC
TRBV6-5,TRBD2,TRBJ2-2,-,CASRIAGSNTGELFF,TGTGCCAGCAGGATAGCGGGGTCGAACACCGGGGAGCTGTTTTTT
TRBV7-3,-,TRBJ2-2,-,CASSLPGAGELFF,TGTGCCAGCAGCTTACCCGGGGCCGGGGAGCTGTTTTTT
TRBV10-3,-,TRBJ2-7,-,CAISGLSYEQYF,TGTGCCATCAGTGGTCTCTCCTACGAGCAGTACTTC
TRBV30,-,TRBJ2-4,few,CAWEEQAKNIQYF,TGTGCCTGGGAAGAGCAAGCCAAAAACATTCAGTACTTC
TRBV4-3,-,TRBJ2-7,-,CASSQGRAHGQYF,TGCGCCAGCAGCCAAGGCAGGGCCCACGGGCAGTACTTC
TRBV18,TRBD1,TRBJ2-7,-,CASSPKTDRAEQYF,TGTGCCAGCTCACCAAAAACGGACAGGGCAGAGCAGTACTTC
TRBV29-1,TRBD1,TRBJ2-1,-,CSARRSGQGYNEQFF,TGCAGCGCTCGACGATCGGGACAGGGTTACAATGAGCAGTTCTTC
TRBV27,-,TRBJ2-7,once,CASSPWGPYEQYF,TGTGCCAGCAGTCCCTGGGGCCCCTACGAGCAGTACTTC
TRBV27,TRBD1,TRBJ2-5,few,CASSFRGQGETQYF,TGTGCCAGCAGTTTCCGGGGACAGGGAGAGACCCAGTACTTC
TRBV7-9,-,TRBJ1-6,-,CASSPPGSDSPLHF,TGTGCCAGCAGCCCCCCGGGGTCTGATTCACCCCTCCACTTT